Below are 32 T cell receptor beta chains sequenced from a single sample in a study of somatic mutations in cytotoxic T cells in rheumatoid arthritis. Profiling relied on immunoSEQ multiplex PCR, and the TCRdb table lists in-frame clones only, not all of them. The data contain some 7,000 clones, about 70% of them singletons. The sequencing input was CD8+ T cells sorted from blood. All receptors come from an adult with rheumatoid arthritis.

In regard to this clone: Other nucleotide sequences from this sample produce the same CDR3. The chain links TRBV5-1 to TRBJ1-1; a possible D gene is TRBD1 (5 bases). The germline V gene has CDR1 SGHRS and CDR2 YFSETQ. There are 14 residues in the CDR3. The V and J ends lost 0 bases and 3 bases respectively, with 9 bases between them. The CDR3 reads CASSLAGGYTEAFF. The CDR3 region has the DNA TGCGCCAGCAGCTTGGCCGGGGGTTACACTGAAGCTTTCTTT.

This chain connects TRBV28 to TRBJ2-7; 14 bases match TRBD2. The CDR3 consists of 18 residues. In germline, CDR1 is MDHEN, CDR2 SYDVKM. After removal of 3 bases from V and 4 bases from J, the junction contained 11 bases not matched to a gene. The CDR3 DNA sequence: TGTGCCAGCAGTTTTAGGGGGAGGGGGACTAGCGGGAGTTACGAGCAGTACTTC. It translates to CASSFRGRGTSGSYEQYF.

CDR3 loop: CASSQPSGTSDRGYGYTF. As DNA, the CDR3 is TGCGCCAGCAGCCAACCCTCCGGGACTTCAGACAGGGGCTATGGCTACACCTTC. The V and J genes are TRBV4-1 and TRBJ1-2, with 8 bases identical to TRBD1. V dropped 2 bases and J dropped 4; count of bases not matched to a gene: 15. The CDR3 has 18 residues. The germline V gene encodes CDR1 MGHRA and CDR2 YSYEKL.

This clone was seen once. This chain connects TRBV6-5 to TRBJ1-5; D may be TRBD1 (6 bases). CDR3 length equals 15 residues. The germline gives CDR1 MNHEY, CDR2 SVGAGI. Trimming left V 6 bases short and J 3 bases short, with 15 bases between. Written as DNA, the CDR3 is TGTGCCAGCAGCACGAGTTGGACAGTCAATCAGCCCCAGCATTTT. This gives the protein CASSTSWTVNQPQHF.

The chain couples TRBV15 to TRBJ1-1, with D tentatively TRBD1 (6 bases). Germline V gives CDR1 LNHNV, CDR2 YYDKDF (reference sequence). Trimming pared 6 bases from V and 6 bases from J, leaving 14 bases between. The CDR3 is 13 residues long. CDR3 coding DNA: TGTGCCACCAGAGCTATGGGGGCCCCTGAAGCTTTCTTT. Translation gives CATRAMGAPEAFF.

The chain combines TRBV15 with TRBJ2-7, with 15 nucleotides matching TRBD2. The trim removed 5 bases at V and 6 bases at J, leaving 5 bases unmatched. The CDR3 sequence is 15 residues long. CDR1 is LNHNV, CDR2 YYDKDF, per germline (reference sequence). As DNA, the CDR3 is TGTGCCACCAGCTCCTCGGGACTAGCGGGAGGCGAGCAGTACTTC. Translation: CATSSSGLAGGEQYF.

The chain uses TRBV2 and TRBJ2-1; 9 bases line up with TRBD2. The ends lost 2 bases at V and 9 bases at J; junction bases unmatched: 11. Germline lookup yields CDR1 SNHLY and CDR2 FYNNEI. CDR3 length equals 16 residues. The DNA of the CDR3 is TGTGCCAGCAGTGAACCCCCAGCGGGGGGCTGGGGTGAGCAGTTCTTC. Amino acid sequence: CASSEPPAGGWGEQFF.

V gene TRBV9 combines with J gene TRBJ1-2; TRBD1 is a possible D gene (6 bases). Germline CDR1 SGDLS, CDR2 YYNGEE. V lost 7 bases and J 5 bases, leaving 21 bases between the germline ends. The CDR3 is 15 residues long. CDR3 DNA sequence: TGTGCCAGCGGGGGCGCGGCGGGATTTTGGTATGGCTACACCTTC. Protein product: CASGGAAGFWYGYTF.

A few counts support this clone. The CDR3 sequence: CASSAEGDRPQHF. Written as DNA, the CDR3 is TGCGCCAGCAGCGCCGAGGGGGACAGGCCCCAGCATTTT. The chain employs TRBV5-1 and TRBJ1-5; 7 bases match TRBD1. This CDR3 region has 13 residues. Germline V gene data show CDR1 as SGHRS and CDR2 as YFSETQ. J was trimmed by 9 bases and V by 4 bases; bases with no gene match: 7. Filled out from reference TRBV5-1 and TRBJ1-5, the complete variable domain reads KAGVTQTPRYLIKTRGQQVTLSCSPISGHRSVSWYQQTPGQGLQFLFEYFSETQRNKGNFPGRFSGRQFSNSRSEMNVSTLELGDSALYLCASSAEGDRPQHFGDGTRLSIL.

This chain connects TRBV4-3 to TRBJ1-2, with 7 bases lining up with TRBD1. The CDR3 runs to 15 residues. CDR1 LGHNA and CDR2 YSLEER come from the germline V gene. The trim removed 0 bases at V and 8 bases at J, leaving 9 bases unmatched. This CDR3 reads CASSQDSTGSQGYTF. The CDR3 DNA reads as TGCGCCAGCAGCCAAGATTCGACAGGGTCTCAGGGCTACACCTTC.

The chain couples TRBV7-6 to TRBJ2-1, with D perhaps matching TRBD1 (6 bases). V was trimmed by 4 bases and J by 1 base, leaving 17 bases between them. The CDR3 has 17 amino acids. Germline lookup yields CDR1 SGHVS and CDR2 FNYEAQ. The CDR3 reads CASSSRTALGSYNEQFF. CDR3 DNA sequence: TGTGCCAGCAGCTCACGGACAGCACTAGGGTCCTACAATGAGCAGTTCTTC.

J is TRBJ2-3 and V is TRBV29-1; 10 bases fit TRBD2. CDR3 length: 14 amino acids. J lost 2 bases, V lost 6 bases, and 5 bases had no gene match. Looked up from germline, CDR1 is SQVTM and CDR2 is ANQGSEA. This CDR3 reads CSVQLAGDTDTQYF. Here the CDR3 DNA reads TGCAGCGTCCAGCTAGCGGGGGACACAGATACGCAGTATTTT.

V usage is TRBV28 and J usage is TRBJ2-6, with 12 nucleotides matching TRBD1. The length of the CDR3 is 20 residues. V was pared by 0 bases and J by 2 bases, with 8 bases of the junction left unmatched. Germline-derived CDR1 and CDR2 are MDHEN and SYDVKM. This CDR3 reads CASSLWGTGGRVAGANVLTF. The CDR3 DNA sequence: TGTGCCAGCAGTTTATGGGGGACAGGGGGCAGAGTAGCTGGGGCCAACGTCCTGACTTTC.

This rearrangement joins TRBV7-6 to TRBJ1-6, with a tentative D call TRBD1 (5 bases). CDR3 size: 13 residues. Trimming took 5 bases from V and 6 from J, leaving 8 bases between them. The germline V gene encodes CDR1 SGHVS and CDR2 FNYEAQ. CDR3 loop: CASSGAGNSPLHF. In DNA, the CDR3 is TGTGCCAGCAGCGGGGCCGGTAATTCACCCCTCCACTTT.

The chain has TRBV29-1 and TRBJ1-1; D is unclear. The V end lost 3 bases, the J end lost 7 bases, and 3 bases lay between the germline ends. CDR1 is SQVTM and CDR2 is ANQGSEA in the germline V gene. This CDR3 region has 9 residues. The chain's CDR3 is CSVEVEAFF. The CDR3 DNA sequence: TGCAGCGTTGAGGTTGAAGCTTTCTTT.

The chain's CDR3 is CASSLFLRQGHLCNQPQHF. DNA of the CDR3: TGTGCCAGCAGCTTGTTTTTGAGACAGGGGCACCTCTGCAATCAGCCCCAGCATTTT. The chain has TRBV5-7 and TRBJ1-5; 8 bases match TRBD1. TRBV5-7 is an ORF for which the function is uncertain. CDR3 length equals 19 residues. After removal of 1 base from V and 2 bases from J, the junction contained 14 bases not matched to a gene.

V usage is TRBV7-9 and J usage is TRBJ2-3; no clear D gene. The length of the CDR3 is 11 residues. Germline V gene data show CDR1 as SEHNR and CDR2 as FQNEAQ (reference sequence). V was clipped by 3 bases and J by 6 bases, with 4 bases between them. The CDR3 bases are TGTGCCAGCAGCTTTGGGGATACGCAGTATTTT. Amino acid sequence: CASSFGDTQYF.

The V gene is TRBV4-3, the J gene TRBJ2-3; D may be TRBD1 (5 bases). In germline, CDR1 is LGHNA, CDR2 YSLEER. This CDR3 is 15 amino acids long. Trimming stripped 1 base from V and 2 bases from J, with 10 bases between. DNA of the CDR3: TGCGCCAGCAGCCAAGGGACACCCAACACAGATACGCAGTATTTT. It translates to CASSQGTPNTDTQYF.

The table lists this clone with a few counts. V gene TRBV9 combines with J gene TRBJ2-1; a weak D match, TRBD2 (5 bases). V was pared by 4 bases and J by 4 bases, with 12 bases between. This CDR3 has 14 amino acids. The V gene's germline CDR1 is SGDLS and CDR2 YYNGEE. This chain's CDR3 is CASSPLRGYNEQFF. DNA of the CDR3: TGTGCCAGCAGCCCCCTCCGGGGTTACAATGAGCAGTTCTTC.

This chain uses TRBV21-1 with TRBJ2-1. TRBV21-1 is reported as a pseudogene. This CDR3 has 12 residues. The CDR3 spells CASSKVDNEQFF. CDR3 nucleotide sequence: TGTGCCAGCAGCAAAGTGGACAATGAGCAGTTCTTC.

This clone showed up just a few times. V is TRBV4-2 and J is TRBJ1-3; D ambiguous. Trimming removed 5 bases from V and 1 base from J, with 6 bases in between. The CDR3 is 13 residues long. Per germline, CDR1 LGHNA and CDR2 YNFKEQ. CDR3 region: CASSYYSGNTIYF. The CDR3 nucleotides are TGTGCCAGCAGCTACTATTCTGGAAACACCATATATTTT.

The rearrangement uses TRBV7-9 and TRBJ2-7, with 10 bases matching TRBD1. There are 13 residues in the CDR3. V shed 3 bases and J 6 bases; nucleotides not matched to a gene: 2. The germline V gene encodes CDR1 SEHNR and CDR2 FQNEAQ (reference sequence). CDR3 region: CASSFGTGVEQYF. CDR3 nucleotide sequence: TGTGCCAGCAGCTTCGGGACAGGGGTCGAGCAGTACTTC.

The chain links TRBV9 to TRBJ2-1; no firm D call. The CDR3 extends over 16 amino acids. Per the germline V gene, CDR1 is SGDLS and CDR2 is YYNGEE. Trimming took off 1 base at V and 0 bases at J, with 11 bases between the two ends. The DNA of the CDR3 is TGTGCCAGCAGCGTACTGGCAGGCGGCTCCTACAATGAGCAGTTCTTC. Amino acids: CASSVLAGGSYNEQFF. Filled out from reference TRBV9 and TRBJ2-1, the complete variable domain reads DSGVTQTPKHLITATGQRVTLRCSPRSGDLSVYWYQQSLDQGLQFLIQYYNGEERAKGNILERFSAQQFPDLHSELNLSSLELGDSALYFCASSVLAGGSYNEQFFGPGTRLTVL.

The CDR3 protein is CASSYLARYNEQFF. CDR3 nucleotide sequence: TGTGCCAGCAGTTACCTAGCTCGGTACAATGAGCAGTTCTTC. The chain links TRBV27 to TRBJ2-1, with D tentatively TRBD2 (5 bases). Trimming cost V 4 bases and J 4 bases, with 11 bases left between them. The CDR3 extends over 14 amino acids. Germline loops: CDR1 MNHEY, CDR2 SMNVEV (reference sequence).

The chain recombines TRBV28 with TRBJ2-2, with TRBD2 identical over 7 bases. The V segment lost 6 bases and the J segment 4 bases; nucleotides outside the gene matches: 5. Germline V lookup: CDR1 MDHEN, CDR2 SYDVKM. The CDR3 sequence is 14 residues long. CDR3 amino acids: CASSPGLGTGELFF. The CDR3, as DNA: TGTGCCAGCAGCCCCGGACTAGGCACCGGGGAGCTGTTTTTT.

This chain connects TRBV6-6 to TRBJ2-7, with 10 bases aligning to TRBD1. The CDR3 is 15 residues long. Germline CDR1 reads MNHNY; CDR2 reads SVGAGI (reference sequence). Trimming cost V 4 bases and J 1 base; bases outside gene matches: 4. CDR3 protein: CASSWTGGLSYEQYF. The CDR3, as DNA: TGTGCCAGCAGTTGGACAGGGGGACTTTCCTACGAGCAGTACTTC.

The chain recombines TRBV19 with TRBJ2-3; 8 positions match TRBD1. After removal of 4 bases from V and 2 bases from J, the junction contained 5 bases not matched to a gene. Germline CDR1 and CDR2: LNHDA and SQIVND (reference sequence). This CDR3 spans 15 amino acids. CDR3 DNA sequence: TGTGCCAGTAGTAGCCAGGGGGCGGACACAGATACGCAGTATTTT. It encodes CASSSQGADTDTQYF.

The V and J genes are TRBV6-5 and TRBJ2-1; D possibly corresponds to TRBD1 (6 bases). This CDR3 has 13 residues. V lost 3 bases and J 8 bases, leaving 11 bases between the germline ends. Germline lookup yields CDR1 MNHEY and CDR2 SVGAGI. CDR3 bases: TGTGCCAGCAGTTATGGCCCAGGGGATGAGCAGTTCTTC. Its protein is CASSYGPGDEQFF.

V usage is TRBV13 and J usage is TRBJ1-1; 8 bases agree with TRBD1. Germline CDR1 PRHDT, CDR2 FYEKMQ (reference sequence). The CDR3 has 14 amino acids. V was clipped by 5 bases and J by 5 bases; unmatched bases: 7. Here the CDR3 DNA reads TGTGCCAGCAGCAACAGGGGGGTGAGAACTGAAGCTTTCTTT. This codes for CASSNRGVRTEAFF.

The V call is TRBV2, the J call TRBJ2-2, with D tentatively TRBD1 (6 bases). V was shortened by 6 bases and J by 2 bases, with 13 bases between the two germline ends. The CDR3 is 15 amino acids. Germline V gene data show CDR1 as SNHLY and CDR2 as FYNNEI. CDR3 residues: CASRGTGLNTGELFF. CDR3 sequence (DNA): TGTGCCAGCAGAGGAACAGGGCTTAACACCGGGGAGCTGTTTTTT.

The CDR3 spells CASSALYPEQYF. For the CDR3, the DNA is TGCGCCAGCAGTGCTCTGTACCCTGAGCAGTACTTC. The chain links TRBV10-2 to TRBJ2-7; D is ambiguous. The V and J ends lost 4 bases and 7 bases respectively, with 11 bases between them. The germline CDR1 and CDR2 sequences are WSHSY and SAAADI. The CDR3 has 12 amino acids.

This rearrangement joins TRBV14 to TRBJ2-5; no definite D call. Germline V gene sequence: CDR1 SGHDN, CDR2 FVKESK. V lost 0 bases, J lost 6 bases, and 17 bases lay in between. This CDR3 contains 16 residues. CDR3 nucleotide sequence: TGTGCCAGCAGCCAAGATAAGTGGCCTCTTCCCCAGACCCAGTACTTC. It is translated as CASSQDKWPLPQTQYF.